Listed below are T cell receptor beta chains from one sample, sequenced in a study of blood T cell repertoires in COVID-19. The assay was immunoSEQ multiplex PCR, and TCRdb's table has in-frame clones only and misses some. The sample records about 350,000 clones, approximately 90% being singletons. Sample: peripheral blood. These receptors came from a woman aged 60-75 years with COVID-19, enrolled during active disease. The CDR3 runs from the conserved cysteine through the conserved F or W. D genes are given only for firm matches. The listing skips clone size in some rows; elsewhere it reads once, few, many or a size class.

abundance: .; j_gene: TRBJ1-1; d_gene: TRBD1; v_gene: TRBV28; CDR3nt: TGTGCCAGCACCCCGGGACAGGCGGGAACTGAAGCTTTCTTT; CDR3aa: CASTPGQAGTEAFF
abundance: .; j_gene: TRBJ1-5; d_gene: TRBD1; v_gene: TRBV2; CDR3nt: TGTGCCAGCAGTGAAAGACAGGGCCTGTGGGCCAATCAGCCCCAGCATTTT; CDR3aa: CASSERQGLWANQPQHF
abundance: .; j_gene: TRBJ2-5; d_gene: TRBD2; v_gene: TRBV9; CDR3nt: TGTGCCAGCAGCGACCTAGCGGGGTTAGAGACCCAGTACTTC; CDR3aa: CASSDLAGLETQYF
abundance: .; j_gene: TRBJ2-7; d_gene: TRBD1; v_gene: TRBV6-5; CDR3nt: TGTGCCAGCAAACCTCCGGGACAGGGGGCTTACGAGCAGTACTTC; CDR3aa: CASKPPGQGAYEQYF
abundance: .; j_gene: TRBJ1-2; d_gene: TRBD1; v_gene: TRBV6-1; CDR3nt: TGTGCCAGCACGCTTGACGGGACAGGAAGCTACACCTTC; CDR3aa: CASTLDGTGSYTF
abundance: .; j_gene: TRBJ2-1; d_gene: TRBD2; v_gene: TRBV5-1; CDR3nt: TGCGCCAGCAGCTCCCGACCGACTAGCGGGGGGCCCCATGAGCAGTTCTTC; CDR3aa: CASSSRPTSGGPHEQFF
abundance: .; j_gene: TRBJ1-6; d_gene: TRBD1; v_gene: TRBV6-4; CDR3nt: TGTGCCAGCAGACGTTCCGGGACAGATAATTCACCCCTCCACTTT; CDR3aa: CASRRSGTDNSPLHF
abundance: .; j_gene: TRBJ2-3; d_gene: .; v_gene: TRBV5-1; CDR3nt: TGCGCCAGCAGCTTGCCGGGTAGTGCTGATACGCAGTATTTT; CDR3aa: CASSLPGSADTQYF
abundance: few; j_gene: TRBJ1-4; d_gene: TRBD1; v_gene: TRBV14; CDR3nt: TGTGCCAGCAGACGACGACAGGGGATTAATGAAAAACTGTTTTTT; CDR3aa: CASRRRQGINEKLFF
abundance: .; j_gene: TRBJ1-5; d_gene: .; v_gene: TRBV19; CDR3nt: TGTGCCAGTAGTATTCAGGGTTATAGCAATCAGCCCCAGCATTTT; CDR3aa: CASSIQGYSNQPQHF
abundance: .; j_gene: TRBJ2-7; d_gene: .; v_gene: TRBV27; CDR3nt: TGTGCCAGCACCCCCGGAGGCGGAACTCACTCCTACGAGCAGTACTTC; CDR3aa: CASTPGGGTHSYEQYF
abundance: .; j_gene: TRBJ1-1; d_gene: .; v_gene: TRBV28; CDR3nt: TGTGCAACGAGGGACACTGAAGCTTTCTTT; CDR3aa: CATRDTEAFF
abundance: .; j_gene: TRBJ2-1; d_gene: TRBD1; v_gene: TRBV2; CDR3nt: TGTGCCAGCAGCGGACAGGGGGCGAATGAGCAGTTCTTC; CDR3aa: CASSGQGANEQFF
abundance: few; j_gene: TRBJ1-1; d_gene: .; v_gene: TRBV5-1; CDR3nt: TGCGCCAGCAGCGTAACCACAGGGAGCACTGAAGCTTTCTTT; CDR3aa: CASSVTTGSTEAFF
abundance: .; j_gene: TRBJ2-3; d_gene: TRBD1; v_gene: TRBV18; CDR3nt: TGTGCCAGCTCACCTAAGGGACAGGGGGGCACAGATACGCAGTATTTT; CDR3aa: CASSPKGQGGTDTQYF
abundance: .; j_gene: TRBJ1-5; d_gene: TRBD1; v_gene: TRBV24-1; CDR3nt: TGTGCCACCAAAAAGGATTGGACAGGGGGCTTGCAGCCCCAGCATTTT; CDR3aa: CATKKDWTGGLQPQHF
abundance: .; j_gene: TRBJ2-1; d_gene: .; v_gene: TRBV5-6; CDR3nt: TGTGCCAGCAGCTTGGTGGCCAAGAAGAAGTACAATGAGCAGTTCTTC; CDR3aa: CASSLVAKKKYNEQFF
abundance: .; j_gene: TRBJ1-1; d_gene: .; v_gene: TRBV5-1; CDR3nt: TGCGCCAGCAGCAGGAGGGCCTCGGGCGCTGAAGCTTTCTTT; CDR3aa: CASSRRASGAEAFF
abundance: .; j_gene: TRBJ2-7; d_gene: TRBD2; v_gene: TRBV7-8; CDR3nt: TGTGCCAGCAGCTTAGCCTCAGCGGGGGGGCCGCGTGAGCAGTACTTC; CDR3aa: CASSLASAGGPREQYF
abundance: .; j_gene: TRBJ1-6; d_gene: .; v_gene: TRBV7-8; CDR3nt: TGTGCCAGCAGCCCCGGGGGGTCCAATGATTCACCCCTCCACTTT; CDR3aa: CASSPGGSNDSPLHF
abundance: .; j_gene: TRBJ2-7; d_gene: TRBD1; v_gene: TRBV7-8; CDR3nt: TGTGCCAGCAGCTTGGGCAGGGGGCTGGGCGAGCAGTACTTC; CDR3aa: CASSLGRGLGEQYF
abundance: once; j_gene: TRBJ1-5; d_gene: .; v_gene: TRBV18; CDR3nt: TGTGCCAGCTCCCGCGACACTTTAAAGCCCCAGCATTTT; CDR3aa: CASSRDTLKPQHF
abundance: .; j_gene: TRBJ2-3; d_gene: .; v_gene: TRBV18; CDR3nt: TGTGCCAGCTCACCAAAACAACAGGGCGCTGGCACAGATACGCAGTATTTT; CDR3aa: CASSPKQQGAGTDTQYF
abundance: .; j_gene: TRBJ1-1; d_gene: .; v_gene: TRBV18; CDR3nt: TGTGCCAGCTCACCAGGTAGGACGGGAACAATGAACACTGAAGCTTTCTTT; CDR3aa: CASSPGRTGTMNTEAFF
abundance: .; j_gene: TRBJ1-4; d_gene: .; v_gene: TRBV27; CDR3nt: TGTGCCAGCAGCCAAACACACGGAGGTAATGAAAAACTGTTTTTT; CDR3aa: CASSQTHGGNEKLFF
abundance: .; j_gene: TRBJ2-1; d_gene: TRBD1; v_gene: TRBV27; CDR3nt: TGTGCCAGCAGTTTATTAGGACAGGGGGGAAATGAGCAGTTCTTC; CDR3aa: CASSLLGQGGNEQFF
abundance: .; j_gene: TRBJ2-1; d_gene: .; v_gene: TRBV7-3; CDR3nt: TGTGCCAGCAGCTTAGGGCGGGGACTCGCTACCTACAATGAGCAGTTCTTC; CDR3aa: CASSLGRGLATYNEQFF
abundance: once; j_gene: TRBJ1-1; d_gene: .; v_gene: TRBV27; CDR3nt: TGTGCCAGCCAGAATACAGGGAGGAACACTGAAGCTTTCTTT; CDR3aa: CASQNTGRNTEAFF
abundance: once; j_gene: TRBJ1-1; d_gene: TRBD1; v_gene: TRBV15; CDR3nt: TGTACCACCAGCGGAAAGGGACAGGGGGGCACTGAAGCTTTCTTT; CDR3aa: CTTSGKGQGGTEAFF
abundance: .; j_gene: TRBJ2-1; d_gene: TRBD1; v_gene: TRBV2; CDR3nt: TGTGCCAGCACCGGACAGGGGAGGAATGAGCAGTTCTTC; CDR3aa: CASTGQGRNEQFF
abundance: .; j_gene: TRBJ1-5; d_gene: TRBD1; v_gene: TRBV7-8; CDR3nt: TGTGCCAGCAGCTCCCGACAGGGTTATCAGCCCCAGCATTTT; CDR3aa: CASSSRQGYQPQHF
abundance: .; j_gene: TRBJ2-1; d_gene: TRBD2; v_gene: TRBV7-6; CDR3nt: TGTGCCAGCAGCCAAGCATCGGGGGGGAATTACAATGAGCAGTTCTTC; CDR3aa: CASSQASGGNYNEQFF
abundance: once; j_gene: TRBJ1-1; d_gene: .; v_gene: TRBV4-1; CDR3nt: TGCGCCAGCAGCCACTCCGGGACAAAGGGTTTGAACACTGAAGCTTTCTTT; CDR3aa: CASSHSGTKGLNTEAFF
abundance: .; j_gene: TRBJ1-1; d_gene: .; v_gene: TRBV7-8; CDR3nt: TGTGCCAGCAGCTCTACAGGGAACACTGAAGCTTTCTTT; CDR3aa: CASSSTGNTEAFF
abundance: .; j_gene: TRBJ1-1; d_gene: TRBD1; v_gene: TRBV5-4; CDR3nt: TGTGCCAGCAGCCGGACAGGGGGCGCTGGGAACACTGAAGCTTTCTTT; CDR3aa: CASSRTGGAGNTEAFF
abundance: .; j_gene: TRBJ1-3; d_gene: .; v_gene: TRBV2; CDR3nt: TGTGCCAGCAGTACAGGATCCTCTGGAAACACCATATATTTT; CDR3aa: CASSTGSSGNTIYF
abundance: .; j_gene: TRBJ1-2; d_gene: .; v_gene: TRBV6-6; CDR3nt: TGTGCCAGCAGTTACAAGGGGGAAGAATATGGCTACACCTTC; CDR3aa: CASSYKGEEYGYTF
abundance: .; j_gene: TRBJ1-1; d_gene: .; v_gene: TRBV5-1; CDR3nt: TGCGCCAGCAGCCCACTAGGAGGGGCGTTGAACACTGAAGCTTTCTTT; CDR3aa: CASSPLGGALNTEAFF
abundance: .; j_gene: TRBJ1-3; d_gene: .; v_gene: TRBV2; CDR3nt: TGTGCCAGCAGTGAAGGGGCAGGGTTCACCTTCTCTGGAAACACCATATATTTT; CDR3aa: CASSEGAGFTFSGNTIYF
abundance: .; j_gene: TRBJ2-1; d_gene: TRBD1; v_gene: TRBV10-1; CDR3nt: TGCGCCAGCAGCCGGGACAGCTACAATGAGCAGTTCTTC; CDR3aa: CASSRDSYNEQFF
abundance: .; j_gene: TRBJ1-3; d_gene: TRBD1; v_gene: TRBV6-5; CDR3nt: TGTGCCAGCAGTCGGGGACAGGCAAGAAACACCATATATTTT; CDR3aa: CASSRGQARNTIYF
abundance: .; j_gene: TRBJ1-1; d_gene: .; v_gene: TRBV4-1; CDR3nt: TGCGCCAGCAGCCAAGATCTTGGATGGGCAGGGCTGAACACTGAAGCTTTCTTT; CDR3aa: CASSQDLGWAGLNTEAFF
abundance: .; j_gene: TRBJ1-1; d_gene: .; v_gene: TRBV19; CDR3nt: TGTGCCAGTAGTGCTCAACCAGGGATCACTGAAGCTTTCTTT; CDR3aa: CASSAQPGITEAFF
abundance: .; j_gene: TRBJ1-3; d_gene: TRBD1; v_gene: TRBV6-2/TRBV6-3; CDR3nt: TGTGCCAGCAGCCCTGGACAGGGGGCCCGCTCTGGAAACACCATATATTTT; CDR3aa: CASSPGQGARSGNTIYF
abundance: .; j_gene: TRBJ2-3; d_gene: TRBD2; v_gene: TRBV5-1; CDR3nt: TGCGCCAGCAGATCCAGCGGGGGGAATACAGATACGCAGTATTTT; CDR3aa: CASRSSGGNTDTQYF
abundance: .; j_gene: TRBJ1-1; d_gene: TRBD1; v_gene: TRBV2; CDR3nt: TGTGCCAGCACCCTGACAGGGGGCGGTTGGGCTTTCTTT; CDR3aa: CASTLTGGGWAFF
abundance: .; j_gene: TRBJ2-2; d_gene: TRBD1; v_gene: TRBV19; CDR3nt: TGTGCCAGCCATTGGACAGGGGGCACCGGGGAGCTGTTTTTT; CDR3aa: CASHWTGGTGELFF
abundance: .; j_gene: TRBJ2-7; d_gene: TRBD1; v_gene: TRBV18; CDR3nt: TGTGCCAGCTCACCCCGACAGGGGGCGGACGAGCAGTACTTC; CDR3aa: CASSPRQGADEQYF
abundance: .; j_gene: TRBJ1-2; d_gene: TRBD1; v_gene: TRBV28; CDR3nt: TGTGCCAGTCTCAGGGGGCAGGGGGGCTACACCTTC; CDR3aa: CASLRGQGGYTF
abundance: .; j_gene: TRBJ2-3; d_gene: TRBD1; v_gene: TRBV30; CDR3nt: TGTGCCTGGAGTGTAGGGGCAGGGGGCTACACAGATACGCAGTATTTT; CDR3aa: CAWSVGAGGYTDTQYF
abundance: .; j_gene: TRBJ1-3; d_gene: TRBD1; v_gene: TRBV6-5; CDR3nt: TGTGCCAGCAGTAGAGCGGGACAGGGAGGAAACACCATATATTTT; CDR3aa: CASSRAGQGGNTIYF
abundance: .; j_gene: TRBJ1-5; d_gene: .; v_gene: TRBV28; CDR3nt: TGTGCCAGCAGTATCTCTACGGGGGGCAATCAGCCCCAGCATTTT; CDR3aa: CASSISTGGNQPQHF
abundance: .; j_gene: TRBJ1-1; d_gene: TRBD1; v_gene: TRBV25-1; CDR3nt: TGTGCCAGCAGTGAATATAGGGGGACAGGGCTTGAAGCTTTCTTT; CDR3aa: CASSEYRGTGLEAFF
abundance: .; j_gene: TRBJ2-3; d_gene: .; v_gene: TRBV5-1; CDR3nt: TGCGCCAGCCGCGGGGGCGGACAGACAGATACGCAGTATTTT; CDR3aa: CASRGGGQTDTQYF